The present T cell receptor (beta chain) was sequenced within a study of blood T cells in healthy people across ages. Looking at the study overall: There was about one barcoded beta molecule captured by template switching per two T cells.

Individuals who donated were healthy Caucasians from Russia aged 6 to 90. This clonotype was observed a handful of times. Its antigen is undetermined. General study findings and limits: Naive and antigen-experienced cells were not separated, limiting conclusive comparison. More naive CD4+ cells and higher diversity marked long-lived donors relative to aged donors.

For the second PCR, which ran for roughly 6 to 12 cycles, a sample-barcoded 5' primer and a J-beta primer mix were used. TCRdb passed the 5' RACE reads through MiXCR, listing each CDR3 protein once. The sample shows 780,000 or so distinct CDR3 sequences, 50% to 65% of them seen only once. This sequence originates from a man aged 80 or over in good health. Material: blood.

CDR3 DNA sequence: TGCGCCAGCAGCTTACAAGGAGGTTCGGAGACCCAGTACTTC. Protein product: CASSLQGGSETQYF. The chain couples TRBV5-1 to TRBJ2-5, with D tentatively TRBD2 (5 bases). V was cut by 2 bases and J by 5 bases, with 13 bases left in between. Looked up from germline, CDR1 is SGHRS and CDR2 is YFSETQ. The CDR3 has 14 amino acids. Full variable domain (rest looked up from reference TRBV5-1 and TRBJ2-5): KAGVTQTPRYLIKTRGQQVTLSCSPISGHRSVSWYQQTPGQGLQFLFEYFSETQRNKGNFPGRFSGRQFSNSRSEMNVSTLELGDSALYLCASSLQGGSETQYFGPGTRLLVL.